One and the same sample provided the 9 T cell receptor beta chains below, sequenced in a study of blood T cells in healthy people across ages. A sample-barcoded 5' primer and a J-beta primer mix were used in a second PCR of roughly 7 to 12 cycles. Via MiXCR, TCRdb re-called the 5' RACE reads, giving one row per CDR3 protein. The sample shows under 1 million distinct CDR3 sequences, around 45% of them seen only once. The source material was blood. These receptor sequences come from a man in his sixties in good health.

On this clonotype itself: Since a much larger clone is just one base distant, this may be a read error. The chain has TRBV25-1 and TRBJ1-1, with D perhaps TRBD1 (6 bases). The germline V and J ends were trimmed by 6 bases and 1 base, with 9 bases remaining between them. Germline V gene lookup returns CDR1 MGHDK and CDR2 SYGVNS. The CDR3 is made up of 13 amino acids. CDR3 residues: CASSEGQNTEAFF. In nucleotides, the CDR3 is TGTGCCAGCAGCGAGGGACAGAACACTGAAGCTTTCTTT.

The CDR3 spells CASSLQGTGGEQYF. The CDR3 nucleotides are TGTGCCAGCAGCCTACAAGGGACAGGGGGCGAACAGTACTTC. J is TRBJ2-7 and V is TRBV7-6; 12 bases line up with TRBD1. With V trimmed by 5 bases and J by 10 bases, 9 bases remained unmatched. Germline CDR1 and CDR2: SGHVS and FNYEAQ. The CDR3 is made up of 14 amino acids.

In its sample, this clonotype was seen a few times. A much larger clone sits a single nucleotide away, making a read error possible. The chain combines TRBV12-5 with TRBJ1-5, with unresolved D. The germline V gene has CDR1 LGHNT and CDR2 FRNRAP. The V gene lost 5 bases and the J gene lost 3 bases, with 8 bases spanning the gap. The CDR3 sequence is 13 residues long. The CDR3, as DNA: TGTGCTAGTGGTGTGGAAAACAATCAGCCCCAGCATTTT. It specifies CASGVENNQPQHF.

The chain has TRBV28 and TRBJ1-2, with 7 bases fitting TRBD1. The CDR3 has 15 residues. Germline values: CDR1 MDHEN, CDR2 SYDVKM. With V trimmed by 5 bases and J by 8 bases, 14 bases remained unmatched. Here the CDR3 reads CASSTGVSGGPGYTF. CDR3 coding DNA: TGTGCCAGCAGTACAGGGGTGTCGGGAGGGCCCGGCTACACCTTC.

This sequence joins TRBV7-2 and TRBJ1-2; weak D call: TRBD1 (5 bases). The CDR3 is made up of 12 amino acids. Germline CDR1 and CDR2: SGHTA and FQGNSA. Between the trimmed V and J ends, which lost 8 bases and 8 bases, there was a span of 15 bases. CDR3 residues: CASVQRGAGYTF. In DNA, the CDR3 is TGTGCCAGCGTACAGCGAGGGGCGGGCTACACCTTC.

This clonotype is a singleton in its sample. The chain is built from TRBV25-1 and TRBJ1-1; the D gene is possibly TRBD1 (5 bases). The CDR3 loop spans 14 amino acids. From germline, CDR1 is MGHDK and CDR2 SYGVNS. Trimming took off 4 bases at V and 1 base at J, with 10 bases between the two ends. CDR3 DNA: TGTGCCAGCAGTGGGGCGACAGCGAACACTGAAGCTTTCTTT. It translates to CASSGATANTEAFF.

The genes are TRBV7-2 and TRBJ1-5; 9 bases line up with TRBD1. Germline CDR1 and CDR2: SGHTA and FQGNSA. This CDR3 has 15 amino acids. V was clipped by 5 bases and J by 3 bases; unmatched bases: 5. The CDR3 nucleotides are TGTGCCAGCAGCACGGGACAGGGATCCAATCAGCCCCAGCATTTT. Translated, it gives CASSTGQGSNQPQHF.

This clonotype showed up just a few times. It may be a read error: a sequence one base away is much more abundant. The chain combines TRBV4-1 with TRBJ2-5; D may correspond to TRBD1 or TRBD2 (7 bases each). The germline V gene has CDR1 MGHRA and CDR2 YSYEKL. This CDR3 region has 15 residues. The CDR3 sequence is CVSSQAGQNQETQYF. CDR3 sequence (DNA): TGCGTCAGCAGCCAAGCGGGACAGAACCAAGAGACCCAGTACTTC.

This chain joins TRBV7-8 and TRBJ2-2; maybe TRBD1 (6 bases). Deletions cut 2 bases from V and 4 bases from J, with 11 bases between. From germline, CDR1 is SGHVS and CDR2 FQNEAQ. The CDR3 length is 15 residues. In nucleotides, the CDR3 is TGTGCCAGCAGCTTATTTGGACAGCCCACCGGGGAGCTGTTTTTT. Its protein product is CASSLFGQPTGELFF.